This paragraph covers one T cell receptor beta chain sequence. The CDR3 runs to 19 residues. Trimming at V came to 5 bases and at J to 2 bases, leaving 12 bases not matched to a gene. Germline assignment: CDR1 SGHVS and CDR2 FQNEAQ. The data are from a study of blood T cell repertoires in COVID-19. Looking at the study overall: Some COVID-19 samples were acute and others convalescent; all came from the United States, Italy and Spain.

Produced via immunoSEQ multiplex PCR; TCRdb's table is partial and in-frame only. The data show about 73,000 clones, 82% seen once. The sequence was collected from a woman aged 55-75 years with acute or convalescent COVID-19. Sequencing was performed on peripheral blood. The chain links TRBV7-8 to TRBJ2-7; the match to TRBD2 covers 16 bases. DNA of the CDR3: TGTGCCAGCAGCCCCCTCCAGGGACTAGCGGGAGGGCCAGCCTACGAGCAGTACTTC. This translates into CASSPLQGLAGGPAYEQYF. Drawing the rest from reference TRBV7-8 and TRBJ2-7, the complete variable domain is GAGVSQSPRYKVAKRGQDVALRCDPISGHVSLFWYQQALGQGPEFLTYFQNEAQLDKSGLPSDRFFAERPEGSVSTLKIQRTQQEDSAVYLCASSPLQGLAGGPAYEQYFGPGTRLTVT.